One and the same sample provided the 21 T cell receptor beta chains below, sequenced in a study of blood T cell repertoires in COVID-19. TCRdb keeps only in-frame clones here, not all; method: immunoSEQ multiplex PCR. Found here are about 98,000 clones, around nine tenths of them singletons; the top ten hold around 2%. Sequencing was performed on peripheral blood. All receptors derive from a woman aged 45-60 years with COVID-19, enrolled during active disease.

V gene TRBV7-2 combines with J gene TRBJ2-7, with TRBD2 matching over 12 bases. Germline V gene data show CDR1 as SGHTA and CDR2 as FQGNSA. The V segment lost 4 bases and the J segment 2 bases; nucleotides outside the gene matches: 6. The CDR3 length is 16 residues. The CDR3 sequence: CASSSSSGGVTYEQYF. The CDR3 DNA sequence: TGTGCCAGCAGCTCCTCTAGCGGGGGGGTCACCTACGAGCAGTACTTC.

The rearrangement links TRBV5-3 to TRBJ2-2; 7 nucleotides align to TRBD1. TRBV5-3 has ORF status, its function being uncertain. V shed 3 bases and J 3 bases; nucleotides not matched to a gene: 5. This CDR3 contains 15 residues. CDR3 sequence reads: CARSSTGMDTGELFF. For the CDR3, the DNA is TGTGCCAGAAGCTCGACAGGGATGGACACCGGGGAGCTGTTTTTT.

This chain uses TRBV7-6 with TRBJ1-5; TRBD1 agrees at 7 bases. V shed 1 base and J 1 base; nucleotides not matched to a gene: 4. The length of the CDR3 is 16 residues. CDR1 is SGHVS, CDR2 FNYEAQ, per germline. The CDR3 loop is CASSLGTGPSNQPQHF. The DNA of the CDR3 is TGTGCCAGCAGCTTAGGGACAGGACCAAGCAATCAGCCCCAGCATTTT. Looking up the rest from reference TRBV7-6 and TRBJ1-5 gives the full variable domain: GAGVSQSPRYKVTKRGQDVALRCDPISGHVSLYWYRQALGQGPEFLTYFNYEAQQDKSGLPNDRFSAERPEGSISTLTIQRTEQRDSAMYRCASSLGTGPSNQPQHFGDGTRLSIL.

V is TRBV6-5 and J is TRBJ2-7, with D possibly being TRBD1 (5 bases). Germline V gene sequence: CDR1 MNHEY, CDR2 SVGAGI. V was cut by 4 bases and J by 1 base, with 8 bases left in between. The CDR3 sequence is 13 residues long. CDR3 loop: CASSSGHSYEQYV. In DNA, the CDR3 is TGTGCCAGCAGTTCTGGACATTCCTACGAGCAGTACGTC.

The rearrangement uses TRBV19 and TRBJ1-5; a possible D gene is TRBD1 (6 bases). The length of the CDR3 is 14 residues. CDR1 and CDR2 from the germline V gene are LNHDA and SQIVND (reference sequence). V dropped 7 bases and J dropped 7 bases, with 17 bases sitting between them. This CDR3 is CASTLGQGRQPQHF. For the CDR3, the DNA is TGTGCCAGTACCCTGGGGCAGGGGCGGCAGCCCCAGCATTTT.

On this clone: The same CDR3 can be traced to other DNA sequences in this sample. The chain employs TRBV7-2 and TRBJ2-3, with 16 nucleotides matching TRBD2. CDR3 length: 16 residues. Germline trimming cut 5 bases from V and 4 bases from J; bases unmatched to any gene: 3. Germline CDR1 is SGHTA and CDR2 is FQGNSA. The CDR3 protein is CASSLGTSGGADTQYF. CDR3 DNA: TGTGCCAGCAGCCTTGGGACTAGCGGGGGGGCAGATACGCAGTATTTT.

The chain is built from TRBV19 and TRBJ1-2; weak D call: TRBD1 (5 bases). This CDR3 has 15 amino acids. From germline, CDR1 is LNHDA and CDR2 SQIVND (reference sequence). V shed 4 bases and J shed 1 base, with 13 bases lying between them. CDR3 protein: CASSNLHTGNYGYTF. In nucleotides, the CDR3 is TGTGCCAGTAGTAACCTACACACAGGTAACTATGGCTACACCTTC.

This sequence joins TRBV9 and TRBJ1-1; perhaps TRBD1 as D (5 bases). There are 17 residues in the CDR3. The germline V and J ends were trimmed by 3 bases and 5 bases, with 23 bases remaining between them. CDR1 is SGDLS, CDR2 YYNGEE, per germline. The CDR3 DNA is TGTGCCAGCAGCGCCACCCCGGGGGGTTCGCGGCGGACTGAAGCTTTCTTT. Encoded protein: CASSATPGGSRRTEAFF.

V is TRBV5-1 and J is TRBJ1-6; TRBD1 matches 8 bases. After removal of 4 bases from V and 6 bases from J, the junction contained 3 bases not matched to a gene. CDR3 size: 14 residues. In germline, CDR1 is SGHRS, CDR2 YFSETQ. CDR3 bases: TGCGCCAGCAGCGCAGGGGGCTCTAATTCACCCCTCCACTTT. Its protein is CASSAGGSNSPLHF.

In its sample, this clone was seen once. The chain carries TRBV13 and TRBJ2-7; 12 bases match TRBD1. Germline CDR1 and CDR2: PRHDT and FYEKMQ (reference sequence). CDR3 size: 14 residues. V was clipped by 5 bases and J by 6 bases; unmatched bases: 5. In nucleotides, the CDR3 is TGTGCCAGCAGCCCTGGGACAGGGGGCCGCGAGCAGTACTTC. This encodes CASSPGTGGREQYF.

This chain connects TRBV11-2 to TRBJ2-5; 11 bases match TRBD2. In germline, CDR1 is SGHAT, CDR2 FQNNGV. The V and J ends lost 7 bases and 4 bases, in that order; junction bases with no gene match: 11. CDR3 size: 16 residues. This chain's CDR3 is CASTITLAGGGETQYF. In DNA, the CDR3 is TGTGCCAGCACCATTACCCTAGCGGGGGGAGGAGAGACCCAGTACTTC.

The V call is TRBV11-2, the J call TRBJ2-1, with D possibly being TRBD1 (5 bases). V lost 5 bases and J lost 3, with 14 bases in between. The CDR3 length is 15 residues. Germline V CDR1 and CDR2: SGHAT, FQNNGV. In nucleotides, the CDR3 is TGTGCCAGCAGCGCCCAATTAGGGGACTACAATGAGCAGTTCTTC. Translated, it gives CASSAQLGDYNEQFF.

This rearrangement joins TRBV30 to TRBJ2-3; TRBD2 matches at 8 bases. CDR1 and CDR2 (germline): GTSNPN, SVGIG (reference sequence). Trimming at V came to 2 bases and at J to 5 bases, leaving 6 bases not matched to a gene. The CDR3 runs to 14 residues. In nucleotides, the CDR3 is TGTGCCTGGAGTCGGGGGGGCAGGGGAGATACGCAGTATTTT. Its translation is CAWSRGGRGDTQYF.

This rearrangement joins TRBV5-5 to TRBJ1-2, with D perhaps matching TRBD1 (6 bases). This CDR3 contains 14 residues. Germline loops: CDR1 SGHKS, CDR2 YYEKEE (reference sequence). V was clipped by 4 bases and J by 7 bases, with 17 bases between them. CDR3 bases: TGTGCCAGCAGCCCGTGGGGGCAGGGGATTGGCTACACCTTC. Translating it yields CASSPWGQGIGYTF.

The chain combines TRBV27 with TRBJ2-3; D possibly corresponds to TRBD2 (7 bases). This CDR3 is 15 amino acids long. Germline CDR1 MNHEY, CDR2 SMNVEV (reference sequence). Trimming left V 3 bases short and J 7 bases short, with 17 bases between. Here the CDR3 reads CASSLGGGPLNTQYF. As DNA, the CDR3 is TGTGCCAGCAGTTTGGGAGGGGGTCCCCTTAATACGCAGTATTTT.

This rearrangement joins TRBV2 to TRBJ2-6, with D uncertain. The CDR3 is made up of 16 amino acids. Germline CDR1 reads SNHLY; CDR2 reads FYNNEI. Trimming cost V 2 bases and J 0 bases, with 8 bases left between them. CDR3 amino acids: CASSERGFSGANVLTF. The CDR3 nucleotides read TGTGCCAGCAGTGAACGCGGCTTCTCTGGGGCCAACGTCCTGACTTTC.

V and J are TRBV12-3 or TRBV12-4 and TRBJ1-2; possible D gene TRBD1, 5 bases. CDR3 size: 13 residues. Trimming pared 3 bases from V and 8 bases from J, leaving 13 bases between. The CDR3 region has the DNA TGTGCCAGCAGTTTTCGGGGGTCCGACGGCTACACCTTC. This gives the protein CASSFRGSDGYTF.

This sequence joins TRBV18 and TRBJ2-6; D ambiguous. Looked up from germline, CDR1 is KGHSH and CDR2 is LQKENI. V was pared by 2 bases and J by 6 bases, with 8 bases between. The CDR3 is 14 amino acids. The CDR3 sequence is CASSPLVKANVLTF. CDR3 in DNA: TGTGCCAGCTCACCATTAGTGAAGGCCAACGTCCTGACTTTC.

The rearrangement uses TRBV7-2 and TRBJ2-5; possible D gene TRBD2, 6 bases. Germline V lookup: CDR1 SGHTA, CDR2 FQGNSA. The CDR3 totals 14 residues. V was pared by 5 bases and J by 5 bases, with 15 bases between. In DNA, the CDR3 is TGTGCCAGCAGCCCGTCGGGGCTAGCGGAGACCCAGTACTTC. It encodes CASSPSGLAETQYF.

The J gene is TRBJ1-5, the V gene TRBV6-6, with D tentatively TRBD1 (5 bases). The V gene lost 4 bases and the J gene lost 3 bases, with 13 bases spanning the gap. CDR3 length equals 15 residues. Germline V lookup: CDR1 MNHNY, CDR2 SVGAGI (reference sequence). CDR3 nucleotide sequence: TGTGCCAGCAGTTTTTCAGGGAGGGACAATCAGCCCCAGCATTTT. This encodes CASSFSGRDNQPQHF.

The V gene is TRBV5-5, the J gene TRBJ1-1; 7 bases match TRBD1. The CDR3 is 15 residues long. CDR1 and CDR2 from the germline V gene are SGHKS and YYEKEE (reference sequence). With 4 bases clipped from V and 7 bases from J, the junction kept 13 bases outside the gene matches. CDR3 region: CASSRPRQGYLEAFF. The CDR3, as DNA: TGTGCCAGCAGCCGTCCTCGACAGGGCTACCTTGAAGCTTTCTTT.